The sequence of this T cell receptor (beta chain) was determined in a study of cytomegalovirus exposure and HLA in healthy donors. Study at large: A subsequent analysis stated that the roughly 130 validation repertoires were run on the same platform as the 550 to 750 first-cohort repertoires.

Study-level findings and limits: Specificity of three CMV-associated chains for CMV antigens was verified in vitro. In the approximately 120 validation repertoires, a later analysis found that first-cohort TCR clusters tended to co-occur.

As regards this clone: No antigen is known for it.

The CDR3 covers 11 residues. V was clipped by 0 bases and J by 8 bases, with 4 bases between them. The germline gives CDR1 DFQATT, CDR2 SNEGSKA (reference sequence). TCRdb keeps only in-frame clones here, not all; method: immunoSEQ multiplex PCR. This table has tens of thousands of clones, about 87% appearing once. The donors were part of the validation cohort of over a hundred subjects. That cohort was separate from the first cohort, which comprised 500 to 700 subjects. The sample taken for sequencing was PBMCs. The chain joins TRBV20-1 to TRBJ2-2; D is unresolved. The receptor comes from a woman aged 18-29 years in good health and CMV-seropositive. The CDR3 DNA reads as TGCAGTGCTAGAGATCAAGGGGAGCTGTTTTTT. Protein: CSARDQGELFF.